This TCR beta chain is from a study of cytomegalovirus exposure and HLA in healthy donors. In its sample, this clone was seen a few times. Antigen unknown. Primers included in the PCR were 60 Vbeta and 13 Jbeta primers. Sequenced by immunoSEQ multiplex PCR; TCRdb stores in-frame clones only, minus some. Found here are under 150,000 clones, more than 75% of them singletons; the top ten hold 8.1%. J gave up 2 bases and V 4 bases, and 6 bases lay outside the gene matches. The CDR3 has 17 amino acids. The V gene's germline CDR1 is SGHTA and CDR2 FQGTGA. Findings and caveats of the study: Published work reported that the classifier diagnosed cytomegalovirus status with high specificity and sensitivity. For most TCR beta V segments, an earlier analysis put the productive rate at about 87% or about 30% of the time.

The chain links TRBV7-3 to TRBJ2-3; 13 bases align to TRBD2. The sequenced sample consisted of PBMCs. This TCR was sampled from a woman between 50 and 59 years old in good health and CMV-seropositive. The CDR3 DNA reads TGTGCCAGCAGCTCCGGACTAGCGGGGGCACTCACAGATACGCAGTATTTT. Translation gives CASSSGLAGALTDTQYF. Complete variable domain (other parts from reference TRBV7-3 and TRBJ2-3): GAGVSQTPSNKVTEKGKYVELRCDPISGHTALYWYRQSLGQGPEFLIYFQGTGAADDSGLPNDRFFAVRPEGSVSTLKIQRTERGDSAVYLCASSSGLAGALTDTQYFGPGTRLTVL.